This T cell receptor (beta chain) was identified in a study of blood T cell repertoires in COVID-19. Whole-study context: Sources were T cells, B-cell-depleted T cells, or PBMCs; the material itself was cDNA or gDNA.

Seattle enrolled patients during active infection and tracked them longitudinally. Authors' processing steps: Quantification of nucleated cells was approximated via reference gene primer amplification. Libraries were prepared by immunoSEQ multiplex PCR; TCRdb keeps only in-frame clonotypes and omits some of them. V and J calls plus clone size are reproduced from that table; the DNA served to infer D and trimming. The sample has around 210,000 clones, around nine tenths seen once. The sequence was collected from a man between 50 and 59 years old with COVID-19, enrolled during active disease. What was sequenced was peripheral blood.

The CDR3 DNA reads as TGTGCCAGCACCTTACAGGGTTTGGACACTGAAGCTTTCTTT. Translation: CASTLQGLDTEAFF. The V and J genes are TRBV28 and TRBJ1-1; D may be TRBD1 (6 bases). Between the trimmed V and J ends, which lost 7 bases and 3 bases, there was a span of 15 bases. The CDR3 covers 14 residues. Germline V gene sequence: CDR1 MDHEN, CDR2 SYDVKM.